These 15 T cell receptor beta chains came from one sample sequenced in a study of blood T cell repertoires in COVID-19. Some clones are missing from TCRdb's copy, which holds only in-frame ones; the method was immunoSEQ multiplex PCR. The repertoire holds about 58,000 clones, with 89% as singletons. Input material: peripheral blood. All receptors come from a woman aged 60-75 years with active COVID-19.

The J gene is TRBJ1-2, the V gene TRBV4-2; TRBD1 matches 7 bases. The CDR3 totals 16 residues. Looked up from germline, CDR1 is LGHNA and CDR2 is YNFKEQ. The J segment lost 7 bases and the V segment lost 3 bases, leaving 14 bases of the junction unmatched. The DNA of the CDR3 is TGTGCCAGCAGCCAGGGGACACAGGGGAGTAGAAGTGGCTACACCTTC. This gives the protein CASSQGTQGSRSGYTF.

This sequence joins TRBV10-3 and TRBJ2-7, with 11 bases fitting TRBD2. In germline, CDR1 is ENHRY, CDR2 SYGVKD. V gave up 0 bases and J gave up 3 bases; unmatched junction bases: 1. The CDR3 has 15 amino acids. CDR3 DNA: TGTGCCATCAGTGAGTCGCTAGCGGGGGGCTACGAGCAGTACTTC. This sequence encodes CAISESLAGGYEQYF.

This clone was picked up a small number of times. This sequence joins TRBV4-2 and TRBJ1-2, with 10 bases that match TRBD1. CDR1 and CDR2 (germline): LGHNA, YNFKEQ. The length of the CDR3 is 14 residues. The V segment lost 4 bases and the J segment 4 bases; nucleotides outside the gene matches: 3. CDR3 nucleotide sequence: TGTGCCAGCAGCCGGGACAGGGGTACCTATGGCTACACCTTC. Translating gives CASSRDRGTYGYTF.

V and J are TRBV7-6 and TRBJ2-7; TRBD2 matches 9 bases. CDR1 and CDR2 (germline): SGHVS, FNYEAQ. V lost 0 bases to trimming and J lost 3 bases; unmatched junction nucleotides: 3. The CDR3 spans 15 residues. The DNA for the CDR3 is TGTGCCAGCAGCTTAGCCAGCGGGGGGAACTACGAGCAGTACTTC. It translates to CASSLASGGNYEQYF.

Comments on this clone: Other DNA variants within this sample encode the same CDR3. The V and J genes are TRBV18 and TRBJ2-3; D gene uncertain. The ends were cut back, 6 bases at V and 4 bases at J, with 5 bases in the middle. The CDR3 consists of 11 residues. CDR1 is KGHSH and CDR2 is LQKENI in the germline V gene. The CDR3 DNA sequence: TGTGCCAGCTCCCCCTCAGATACGCAGTATTTT. It specifies CASSPSDTQYF.

The J gene is TRBJ2-1, the V gene TRBV5-1, with 8 bases that match TRBD2. The CDR3 totals 14 residues. V trimming: 4 bases; J trimming: 8 bases; junction bases outside the gene matches: 8. Germline V gene sequence: CDR1 SGHRS, CDR2 YFSETQ. CDR3 amino acids: CASSPGGVGDEQFF. The CDR3 region has the DNA TGCGCCAGCAGCCCCGGGGGGGTTGGGGATGAGCAGTTCTTC.

V and J are TRBV6-5 and TRBJ2-3; D gene ambiguous. The CDR3 has 14 residues. Germline CDR1 is MNHEY and CDR2 is SVGAGI. The V end lost 10 bases, the J end lost 3 bases, and 17 bases lay between the germline ends. DNA for the CDR3: TGTGCCACCGCCCGACACCTCGAAACAGATACGCAGTATTTT. Amino acids: CATARHLETDTQYF.

The chain uses TRBV5-6 and TRBJ1-5, with a weak D call TRBD1 (6 bases). The germline V and J ends were trimmed by 1 base and 1 base, with 12 bases remaining between them. Germline V gene sequence: CDR1 SGHDT, CDR2 YYEEEE. CDR3 size: 16 residues. CDR3 sequence: CASSLWGQKSNQPQHF. The CDR3 nucleotides read TGTGCCAGCAGCTTGTGGGGGCAAAAGAGCAATCAGCCCCAGCATTTT.

The CDR3 DNA is TGCAGCGTTGCGGGAAGAGCGGAAGGCTACACCTTC. Its translation is CSVAGRAEGYTF. This chain links TRBV29-1 with TRBJ1-2; no firm D call. Trimming cost V 4 bases and J 8 bases, with 14 bases left between them. CDR1 SQVTM and CDR2 ANQGSEA come from the germline V gene. The CDR3 is made up of 12 amino acids.

J is TRBJ2-5 and V is TRBV7-2, with D possibly TRBD2 on 6 matching bases. Germline CDR1 SGHTA, CDR2 FQGNSA. The CDR3 is made up of 16 amino acids. V was trimmed by 1 base and J by 4 bases, leaving 16 bases between them. Here the CDR3 reads CASSLVGGLARETQYF. The CDR3 region has the DNA TGTGCCAGCAGCTTAGTGGGCGGGCTAGCGAGAGAGACCCAGTACTTC.

The chain employs TRBV27 and TRBJ1-6; D is possibly TRBD1 (6 bases). Germline CDR1 is MNHEY and CDR2 is SMNVEV (reference sequence). This CDR3 spans 14 amino acids. Deletions cut 3 bases from V and 6 bases from J, with 9 bases between. CDR3 nucleotide sequence: TGTGCCAGCAGTTTGGACAGCCCTAATTCACCCCTCCACTTT. Its protein product is CASSLDSPNSPLHF.

Worth noting for this clone: Distinct nucleotide sequences in the sample also encode this CDR3. The chain recombines TRBV11-2 with TRBJ2-1, with 10 bases aligning to TRBD2. V shed 2 bases, J shed 4 bases, and the junction held 5 bases outside the gene matches. Germline-derived CDR1 and CDR2 are SGHAT and FQNNGV. The CDR3 length is 16 residues. The CDR3 DNA follows: TGTGCCAGCAGCTTAAGGCTAGCGGGGGTTTACAATGAGCAGTTCTTC. This gives the protein CASSLRLAGVYNEQFF.

This rearrangement joins TRBV3-1 (or the pseudogene TRBV3-2) to TRBJ2-3, with 13 bases aligning to TRBD2. Looked up from germline, CDR1 is LGHDT and CDR2 is YNNKEL (reference sequence). With V trimmed by 0 bases and J by 2 bases, 8 bases remained unmatched. The CDR3 is 19 amino acids. CDR3 protein: CASSQDHDTSGGATDTQYF. The CDR3 DNA reads TGTGCCAGCAGCCAAGATCACGACACTAGCGGGGGGGCCACAGATACGCAGTATTTT.

The chain is built from TRBV19 and TRBJ1-2; the D gene is possibly TRBD1 (6 bases). There are 12 residues in the CDR3. Looked up from germline, CDR1 is LNHDA and CDR2 is SQIVND (reference sequence). Trimming left V 7 bases short and J 7 bases short, with 13 bases between. The CDR3 DNA follows: TGTGCCAGTACCCAGTCCAGGGGTGGCTACACCTTC. Translated: CASTQSRGGYTF. Using reference TRBV19 and TRBJ1-2 for the parts outside the CDR3, the full variable domain is DGGITQSPKYLFRKEGQNVTLSCEQNLNHDAMYWYRQDPGQGLRLIYYSQIVNDFQKGDIAEGYSVSREKKESFPLTVTSAQKNPTAFYLCASTQSRGGYTFGSGTRLTVV.

This chain connects TRBV2 to TRBJ2-7; TRBD2 agrees at 11 bases. V lost 2 bases and J lost 2; bases outside the gene matches: 2. The CDR3 runs to 15 residues. The germline gives CDR1 SNHLY, CDR2 FYNNEI. The CDR3 spells CASSELAGGPYEQYF. The CDR3 DNA follows: TGTGCCAGCAGTGAACTAGCGGGGGGCCCCTACGAGCAGTACTTC.